These 10 T cell receptor beta chains were sequenced from one sample in a study of T cells in Graves' hyperthyroidism and ophthalmopathy. TCR beta CDR3 sequences were amplified from RNA transcripts. During a first-round RT-PCR of the TCR CDR3, the HTBI primer set was used. One entry per CDR3 protein results from TCRdb running MiXCR on the multiplex PCR reads. The sample consists of 600,000 to 850,000 distinct CDR3 sequences, 18% of them appearing once. The sample taken for sequencing was blood. These receptors all come from a woman between 45 and 65 years old with Graves' hyperthyroidism that later progressed to Graves' ophthalmopathy.

Remarks on this clonotype: The junction shows a germline mismatch at one end, possibly a read error. The V gene is TRBV9, the J gene TRBJ1-6, with 8 nucleotides matching TRBD1. CDR1 is SGDLS and CDR2 is YYNGEE in the germline V gene. The CDR3 contains 15 residues. CDR3 amino acids: CVSSVGGTGNSPLHF. CDR3 DNA sequence: TGTGTCAGCAGCGTAGGGGGGACAGGCAATTCACCCCTCCACTTT. Filled out from reference TRBV9 and TRBJ1-6, the complete variable domain reads DSGVTQTPKHLITATGQRVTLRCSPRSGDLSVYWYQQSLDQGLQFLIQYYNGEERAKGNILERFSAQQFPDLHSELNLSSLELGDSALYFCVSSVGGTGNSPLHFGNGTRLTVT.

This clonotype was counted only a few times. This chain links TRBV6-1 with TRBJ1-3, with TRBD1 as a possible D gene (6 bases). Trimming took 7 bases from V and 4 from J, leaving 26 bases between them. The CDR3 has 18 amino acids. CDR1 and CDR2 from the germline V gene are MNHNS and SASEGT. The CDR3 spells CASNAGGSQGSQGNTIYF. CDR3 coding DNA: TGTGCCAGCAATGCGGGAGGATCACAGGGTTCTCAAGGAAACACCATATATTTT.

This clonotype was picked up a small number of times. The chain recombines TRBV20-1 with TRBJ2-7; TRBD1 aligns across 9 bases. Germline loops: CDR1 DFQATT, CDR2 SNEGSKA (reference sequence). J was trimmed by 4 bases and V by 0 bases; bases with no gene match: 10. The CDR3 length is 16 residues. The CDR3 coding sequence is TGCAGTGCTAGAGACACAGGGGGCGCGGTTTTGTACGAGCAGTACTTC. It encodes CSARDTGGAVLYEQYF.

The V and J genes are TRBV5-1 and TRBJ1-1, with D unresolved. Germline CDR1 and CDR2: SGHRS and YFSETQ. V lost 0 bases and J lost 1, with 10 bases in between. The CDR3 length is 15 residues. The chain's CDR3 is CASSLGTAENTEAFF. For the CDR3, the DNA is TGCGCCAGCAGCTTGGGGACGGCAGAGAACACTGAAGCTTTCTTT. Combining the CDR3 with reference TRBV5-1 and TRBJ1-1 gives the whole variable domain KAGVTQTPRYLIKTRGQQVTLSCSPISGHRSVSWYQQTPGQGLQFLFEYFSETQRNKGNFPGRFSGRQFSNSRSEMNVSTLELGDSALYLCASSLGTAENTEAFFGQGTRLTVV.

A note on this clonotype: A much larger clone differs from this one at a single base, so this may be a read error. The chain is built from TRBV7-6 and TRBJ1-1; D gene ambiguous. Germline V gene data show CDR1 as SGHVS and CDR2 as FNYEAQ. The CDR3 has 15 residues. V lost 1 base to trimming and J lost 3 bases, with 12 bases between them. The CDR3 nucleotides are TGTGCCAGCAGCTTAGGAAGGGCAAGCTACACTGAAGCTTTCTTT. This codes for CASSLGRASYTEAFF. Using reference TRBV7-6 and TRBJ1-1 for the parts outside the CDR3, the full variable domain is GAGVSQSPRYKVTKRGQDVALRCDPISGHVSLYWYRQALGQGPEFLTYFNYEAQQDKSGLPNDRFSAERPEGSISTLTIQRTEQRDSAMYRCASSLGRASYTEAFFGQGTRLTVV.

The chain carries TRBV4-1 and TRBJ1-1; D call uncertain. There are 15 residues in the CDR3. Between the trimmed V and J ends, which lost 0 bases and 5 bases, there was a span of 13 bases. Germline V gives CDR1 MGHRA, CDR2 YSYEKL. The chain's CDR3 is CASSQEKRSGTEAFF. The DNA for the CDR3 is TGCGCCAGCAGCCAAGAAAAGAGGTCGGGGACTGAAGCTTTCTTT.

J is TRBJ1-4 and V is TRBV19; TRBD1 might be the D (6 bases). CDR3 length equals 17 residues. Germline V CDR1 and CDR2: LNHDA, SQIVND (reference sequence). V lost 6 bases and J 10 bases, leaving 27 bases between the germline ends. The CDR3: CASSVRPRRGARRKLFF. The CDR3 region has the DNA TGTGCCAGTAGCGTTCGACCAAGGAGGGGGGCGCGGAGAAAACTGTTTTTT.

This clonotype was observed many times. The chain carries TRBV20-1 and TRBJ2-1; D uncertain. The CDR3 loop spans 11 amino acids. Per the germline V gene, CDR1 is DFQATT and CDR2 is SNEGSKA (reference sequence). Trimming stripped 6 bases from V and 9 bases from J, with 12 bases between. Written as DNA, the CDR3 is TGCAGTGCATGTTGGGATAGTGAGCAGTTCTTC. It codes for CSACWDSEQFF.

There are a few counts of this clonotype. The chain joins TRBV14 to TRBJ2-1, with a weak D call TRBD1 (5 bases). The CDR3 covers 16 residues. Per the germline V gene, CDR1 is SGHDN and CDR2 is FVKESK. The V end was cut by 4 bases, the J end by 7 bases, with 20 bases between. CDR3 region: CASSRRTDKTRNEQFF. For the CDR3, the DNA is TGTGCCAGCAGCCGAAGGACGGACAAAACGCGGAATGAGCAGTTCTTC.

This clonotype was found many times. The V and J genes are TRBV20-1 and TRBJ2-1, with D possibly being TRBD1 (6 bases). Deletions cut 6 bases from V and 4 bases from J, with 10 bases between. Germline V gene lookup returns CDR1 DFQATT and CDR2 SNEGSKA (reference sequence). The CDR3 totals 12 residues. The CDR3 sequence is CSATGHYNEQFF. In DNA, the CDR3 is TGCAGTGCCACGGGACATTACAATGAGCAGTTCTTC.